The 2 T cell receptor beta chains reported below all come from one sample, sequenced in a study of T cells in Graves' hyperthyroidism and ophthalmopathy. The investigators amplified TCR beta CDR3 regions from RNA transcripts. When the TCR CDR3 underwent first-round RT-PCR, the HTBI primer set was used. One entry per CDR3 protein results from TCRdb running MiXCR on the multiplex PCR reads. This sample yields 700,000 to 850,000 distinct CDR3 sequences, of which over 35% are seen a single time; around a third belongs to the top ten. The specimen was blood. The origin of the receptors is a woman aged 40-49 years with Graves' hyperthyroidism.

Notes on this clonotype: A much larger clonotype is one base distant, so this may be a read error. V and J are TRBV12-3 or TRBV12-4 and TRBJ2-2; D may match TRBD1 or TRBD2 (5 bases each). The CDR3 sequence is 14 residues long. In DNA, the CDR3 is TGTGCCGGCAGCCGGGGACGGAACACCGGGGAGCTGTTTTTT. Translating it yields CAGSRGRNTGELFF.

The rearrangement links TRBV20-1 to TRBJ2-7; D call uncertain. Trimming took off 4 bases at V and 7 bases at J, with 14 bases between the two ends. Per the germline V gene, CDR1 is DFQATT and CDR2 is SNEGSKA (reference sequence). The CDR3 spans 12 residues. CDR3 sequence reads: CSAKVGLWEQYF. The CDR3 DNA sequence: TGCAGTGCTAAGGTCGGCTTGTGGGAGCAGTACTTC.